The source of this TCR beta chain is a study of T cell clones after liver transplantation. Generated by immunoSEQ multiplex PCR, the TCRdb table keeps only in-frame clones and is missing some. Of 70,000 or so clones listed, more than 90% were seen once; the top ten hold less than 3%. This clone has just a few counts. The source is a human donor who received a liver transplant. The starting material was CD4+ T cells from blood, obtained before liver transplant.

Here the CDR3 reads CASSLFASGRGETQYF. Written as DNA, the CDR3 is TGTGCCAGCAGTTTATTCGCTAGCGGGAGGGGAGAGACCCAGTACTTC. V gene TRBV27 combines with J gene TRBJ2-5, with TRBD2 identical over 12 bases. The germline CDR1 and CDR2 sequences are MNHEY and SMNVEV (reference sequence). After removal of 1 base from V and 4 bases from J, the junction contained 4 bases not matched to a gene. This CDR3 spans 16 amino acids.